Following are 29 T cell receptor beta chains from one sample sequenced in a study of PD-1 blockade in classical Hodgkin lymphoma (dated by TCRdb to 2018 to 2020). Libraries were built with the immunoSEQ multiplex PCR assay. TCRdb's version of the immuneACCESS table is confined to in-frame rearrangements and falls short of the full clone set. An unresolved V gene accounts for under half of the shortfall where checked; the remainder is of unknown origin. In this sample the table shows over 90,000 clones, roughly 89% of which occur a single time. The ten largest clonotypes hold roughly a tenth of the sample. Per the publication, the time point label means: cycle 2 day 1 (C2D1) of nivolumab. All trial patients had relapsed after autologous stem cell transplantation, with cohorts A, B and C differing in prior brentuximab vedotin exposure. The material sequenced was peripheral blood mononuclear cells (PBMCs), taken before the second cycle of nivolumab. The receptor set was obtained from a human donor with classical Hodgkin lymphoma.

The chain couples TRBV5-4 to TRBJ1-3; D is unresolved. The CDR3 spans 15 residues. The V end was cut by 0 bases, the J end by 0 bases, with 7 bases between. Per germline, CDR1 SGHNT and CDR2 YYREEE (reference sequence). This chain's CDR3 is CASSLDSLSGNTIYF. CDR3 DNA: TGTGCCAGCAGCTTGGACAGTCTCTCTGGAAACACCATATATTTT.

The chain uses TRBV7-6 and TRBJ2-1; 11 nucleotides agree with TRBD1. With V trimmed by 5 bases and J by 6 bases, 15 bases remained unmatched. This CDR3 has 18 amino acids. Per germline, CDR1 SGHVS and CDR2 FNYEAQ. The CDR3 DNA follows: TGTGCCAGCAGCCCGTGGACAGGGGGCGCGGGTAGTTTCAATGAGCAGTTCTTC. Amino acid sequence: CASSPWTGGAGSFNEQFF.

The chain combines TRBV2 with TRBJ1-5; 8 bases align to TRBD1. The V gene end was trimmed by 6 bases and the J gene end by 7 bases; junction bases not matched to a gene: 11. The CDR3 consists of 15 residues. CDR1 is SNHLY and CDR2 is FYNNEI in the germline V gene. The CDR3, as DNA: TGTGCCAGCAGCGAGCCTACAGGGGGGGACCAGCCCCAGCATTTT. Encoded protein: CASSEPTGGDQPQHF.

V and J are TRBV18 and TRBJ2-3; perhaps TRBD1 as D (5 bases). CDR1 and CDR2 (germline): KGHSH, LQKENI. The CDR3 loop spans 13 amino acids. V gave up 3 bases and J gave up 9 bases, with 13 bases separating them. The chain's CDR3 is CASSPAKGATQYF. The CDR3 DNA sequence: TGTGCCAGCTCACCGGCTAAAGGGGCGACGCAGTATTTT.

In this sample, this clone turned up once. V gene TRBV25-1 combines with J gene TRBJ2-5; D gene uncertain. The V gene's germline CDR1 is MGHDK and CDR2 SYGVNS. Trimming took off 7 bases at V and 5 bases at J, with 5 bases between the two ends. CDR3 length equals 10 residues. CDR3 amino acids: CASIGETQYF. In nucleotides, the CDR3 is TGTGCCAGCATAGGGGAGACCCAGTACTTC.

The chain recombines TRBV19 with TRBJ1-5; D unclear. CDR1 and CDR2 (germline): LNHDA, SQIVND (reference sequence). The V end was cut by 3 bases, the J end by 7 bases, with 10 bases between. This CDR3 comprises 13 residues. The CDR3 nucleotides read TGTGCCAGTAGTATTGGCTCGGCGCAGCCCCAGCATTTT. Amino acids: CASSIGSAQPQHF.

This chain joins TRBV18 and TRBJ2-2; 10 bases map to TRBD2. Germline V lookup: CDR1 KGHSH, CDR2 LQKENI. The CDR3 is made up of 16 amino acids. Trimming took 6 bases from V and 1 from J; bases not matched to a gene: 5. Written as DNA, the CDR3 is TGTGCCAGCTCGGTTAGGACTAGCGGGAACACCGGGGAGCTGTTTTTT. As protein: CASSVRTSGNTGELFF.

This chain links TRBV29-1 with TRBJ2-2, with no clear D. Deletions cut 0 bases from V and 0 bases from J, with 5 bases between. Germline loops: CDR1 SQVTM, CDR2 ANQGSEA. This CDR3 has 14 amino acids. The CDR3 sequence: CSVEDQANTGELFF. The CDR3 DNA sequence: TGCAGCGTTGAAGATCAGGCGAACACCGGGGAGCTGTTTTTT.

The chain has TRBV29-1 and TRBJ1-4; TRBD1 agrees at 10 bases. This CDR3 comprises 14 residues. Germline values: CDR1 SQVTM, CDR2 ANQGSEA. Germline trimming cut 6 bases from V and 6 bases from J; bases unmatched to any gene: 7. The CDR3 bases are TGCAGCGTCAGACGGGGGACAGGGGATGAAAAACTGTTTTTT. Protein: CSVRRGTGDEKLFF. Looking up the rest from reference TRBV29-1 and TRBJ1-4 gives the full variable domain: SAVISQKPSRDICQRGTSLTIQCQVDSQVTMMFWYRQQPGQSLTLIATANQGSEATYESGFVIDKFPISRPNLTFSTLTVSNMSPEDSSIYLCSVRRGTGDEKLFFGSGTQLSVL.

The rearrangement uses TRBV7-8 and TRBJ2-2, with 12 positions matching TRBD2. CDR3 length equals 18 residues. Germline lookup yields CDR1 SGHVS and CDR2 FQNEAQ. J gave up 5 bases and V 3 bases, and 10 bases lay outside the gene matches. In nucleotides, the CDR3 is TGTGCCAGCAGCTTTTCCCTAGCGGGAGGGCCTACGACCGGGGAGCTGTTTTTT. It is translated as CASSFSLAGGPTTGELFF.

The V gene is TRBV27, the J gene TRBJ1-1; D may be TRBD1 (5 bases). There are 14 residues in the CDR3. Trimming pared 2 bases from V and 6 bases from J, leaving 13 bases between. CDR1 and CDR2 from the germline V gene are MNHEY and SMNVEV (reference sequence). CDR3 region: CASSLGRGTSEAFF. CDR3 DNA: TGTGCCAGCAGTTTAGGTAGAGGGACCTCTGAAGCTTTCTTT.

The chain combines TRBV15 with TRBJ2-2; tentative D call: TRBD2 (5 bases). The CDR3 loop spans 15 amino acids. The germline V gene encodes CDR1 LNHNV and CDR2 YYDKDF (reference sequence). V dropped 1 base and J dropped 4 bases, with 10 bases sitting between them. The CDR3 nucleotides are TGTGCCACCAGCAGAGTTGAGGGCCCCACCGGGGAGCTGTTTTTT. This sequence encodes CATSRVEGPTGELFF.

CDR3 coding DNA: TGTGCCAGCAGTACGGGACTGGGCAGTCCTCATCTTATGCCCCAGCATTTT. It is translated as CASSTGLGSPHLMPQHF. The chain has TRBV27 and TRBJ1-5; D might be TRBD1 (5 bases). CDR3 size: 17 residues. Germline values: CDR1 MNHEY, CDR2 SMNVEV (reference sequence). The ends were cut back, 5 bases at V and 9 bases at J, with 26 bases in the middle.

The chain joins TRBV6-6 to TRBJ2-7, with 10 bases aligning to TRBD2. This CDR3 has 13 amino acids. Germline-derived CDR1 and CDR2 are MNHNY and SVGAGI (reference sequence). Unmatched junction bases numbered 3, after V lost 9 bases and J lost 1 base. As DNA, the CDR3 is TGTGCCAGTGTAGCGGGAGGTTCCTACGAGCAGTACTTC. Its protein product is CASVAGGSYEQYF.

J is TRBJ1-6 and V is TRBV27; perhaps TRBD1 as D (5 bases). CDR3 length equals 13 residues. Germline CDR1 reads MNHEY; CDR2 reads SMNVEV (reference sequence). Trimming took 5 bases from V and 9 from J, leaving 11 bases between them. Here the CDR3 reads CASSRRDASPLHF. CDR3 sequence (DNA): TGTGCCAGCAGTCGCCGGGACGCTTCACCCCTCCACTTT.

The J gene is TRBJ2-5, the V gene TRBV29-1; D not certain. Trimming left V 6 bases short and J 2 bases short, with 4 bases between. Per the germline V gene, CDR1 is SQVTM and CDR2 is ANQGSEA. The CDR3 has 10 residues. The CDR3 loop reads CSVEQETQYF. CDR3 sequence (DNA): TGCAGCGTCGAACAAGAGACCCAGTACTTC.

The chain couples TRBV5-1 to TRBJ1-4, with D uncertain. Germline CDR1 and CDR2: SGHRS and YFSETQ. This CDR3 has 14 amino acids. Trimming stripped 2 bases from V and 4 bases from J, with 9 bases between. This CDR3 is CASSFLADNEKLFF. In DNA form, the CDR3 reads TGCGCCAGCAGCTTTCTGGCAGATAATGAAAAACTGTTTTTT.

This chain uses TRBV28 with TRBJ2-3; no firm D call. Between the trimmed V and J ends, which lost 2 bases and 5 bases, there was a span of 5 bases. The CDR3 totals 12 residues. Germline loops: CDR1 MDHEN, CDR2 SYDVKM. CDR3 region: CASSLRRDTQYF. CDR3 nucleotides: TGTGCCAGCAGTTTAAGGCGAGATACGCAGTATTTT. Supplemented by reference TRBV28 and TRBJ2-3, the full variable domain reads DVKVTQSSRYLVKRTGEKVFLECVQDMDHENMFWYRQDPGLGLRLIYFSYDVKMKEKGDIPEGYSVSREKKERFSLILESASTNQTSMYLCASSLRRDTQYFGPGTRLTVL.

The V call is TRBV5-1, the J call TRBJ2-5; the match to TRBD1 covers 8 bases. The CDR3 length is 14 residues. Trimming at V came to 0 bases and at J to 5 bases, leaving 3 bases not matched to a gene. The germline V gene encodes CDR1 SGHRS and CDR2 YFSETQ. The CDR3 reads CASSLGGQEETQYF. CDR3 sequence (DNA): TGCGCCAGCAGCTTGGGGGGACAGGAGGAGACCCAGTACTTC.

This chain links TRBV5-1 with TRBJ2-7, with 10 positions matching TRBD1. Germline-derived CDR1 and CDR2 are SGHRS and YFSETQ. This CDR3 comprises 14 residues. The trim removed 1 base at V and 4 bases at J, leaving 2 bases unmatched. The CDR3 is CASSLRQGAYEQYF. The CDR3 nucleotides read TGCGCCAGCAGCTTGCGACAGGGGGCGTACGAGCAGTACTTC.

The rearrangement links TRBV5-6 to TRBJ2-1, with D possibly TRBD2 on 5 matching bases. Germline V gives CDR1 SGHDT, CDR2 YYEEEE. The CDR3 is 12 amino acids. The germline V and J ends were trimmed by 7 bases and 8 bases, with 13 bases remaining between them. The CDR3 loop is CASGLGEDEQFF. CDR3 coding DNA: TGTGCCAGCGGACTTGGGGAAGATGAGCAGTTCTTC. Full variable domain (remainder filled in from reference TRBV5-6 and TRBJ2-1): DAGVTQSPTHLIKTRGQQVTLRCSPKSGHDTVSWYQQALGQGPQFIFQYYEEEERQRGNFPDRFSGHQFPNYSSELNVNALLLGDSALYLCASGLGEDEQFFGPGTRLTVL.

The genes are TRBV28 and TRBJ2-1; TRBD2 agrees at 7 bases. The CDR3 consists of 15 residues. Germline CDR1 MDHEN, CDR2 SYDVKM. Unmatched junction bases numbered 7, after V lost 7 bases and J lost 1 base. CDR3: CASTSWGGSYNEQFF. Written as DNA, the CDR3 is TGTGCCAGCACCTCATGGGGGGGATCCTACAATGAGCAGTTCTTC.

The chain has TRBV7-9 and TRBJ2-7, with a tentative D call TRBD1 (6 bases). There are 15 residues in the CDR3. V lost 2 bases and J 5 bases, leaving 16 bases between the germline ends. Germline V gives CDR1 SEHNR, CDR2 FQNEAQ (reference sequence). The CDR3 loop is CASSLWGPLDDEQYF. DNA of the CDR3: TGTGCCAGCAGCTTATGGGGGCCCCTTGATGACGAGCAGTACTTC. Full variable domain (missing parts from reference TRBV7-9 and TRBJ2-7): DTGVSQNPRHKITKRGQNVTFRCDPISEHNRLYWYRQTLGQGPEFLTYFQNEAQLEKSRLLSDRFSAERPKGSFSTLEIQRTEQGDSAMYLCASSLWGPLDDEQYFGPGTRLTVT.

This clone was recorded a few times. One end of the junction fails to match germline, which may point to a read error. V is TRBV6-1 and J is TRBJ1-5, with D tentatively TRBD1 (6 bases). The germline V gene encodes CDR1 MNHNS and CDR2 SASEGT. The CDR3 has 17 amino acids. CDR3 region: CASREQGGLNSYQPQHF. The CDR3 DNA reads TGTGCCAGCAGGGAACAAGGGGGACTGAATAGCTATCAGCCCCAGCATTTT.

In this sample, this clone turned up once. The J gene is TRBJ2-7, the V gene TRBV20-1, with D uncertain. Germline CDR1 reads DFQATT; CDR2 reads SNEGSKA (reference sequence). The CDR3 runs 11 residues. V was pared by 7 bases and J by 6 bases, with 13 bases between. CDR3 bases: TGCAGTGGTAGTTCCAATCGCGAGCAGTACTTC. It specifies CSGSSNREQYF.

Turning to this clone: The identical CDR3 is also encoded by other nucleotide sequences in the sample. This chain uses TRBV5-1 with TRBJ1-5; D is perhaps TRBD1 (5 bases). Germline V CDR1 and CDR2: SGHRS, YFSETQ. There are 14 residues in the CDR3. The V gene lost 0 bases and the J gene lost 8 bases, with 12 bases spanning the gap. Written as DNA, the CDR3 is TGCGCCAGCAGCTTGGATCCGGGCAGGGAGCCCCAGCATTTT. The encoded protein is CASSLDPGREPQHF.

The chain couples TRBV15 to TRBJ1-4; D is unresolved. Germline V CDR1 and CDR2: LNHNV, YYDKDF (reference sequence). Trimming cost V 0 bases and J 7 bases, with 9 bases left between them. The CDR3 consists of 14 residues. The CDR3 nucleotides are TGTGCCACCAGCAGAGATCCGACGAGTGAAAAACTGTTTTTT. Translation gives CATSRDPTSEKLFF.

The rearrangement uses TRBV6-1 and TRBJ2-7; weak D call: TRBD2 (6 bases). CDR3 length: 15 amino acids. Trimming pared 2 bases from V and 4 bases from J, leaving 15 bases between. From germline, CDR1 is MNHNS and CDR2 SASEGT. The CDR3 is CASSERRGFRYEQYF. The CDR3 nucleotides are TGTGCCAGCAGTGAACGGCGGGGATTTAGGTACGAGCAGTACTTC.

The rearrangement links TRBV5-6 to TRBJ2-7; D is perhaps TRBD1 (6 bases). This CDR3 comprises 16 residues. CDR1 SGHDT and CDR2 YYEEEE come from the germline V gene. Deletions cut 2 bases from V and 6 bases from J, with 21 bases between. CDR3 DNA: TGTGCCAGCAGCTTTATCAGGGGCCGGTCCTCTACCGAGCAGTACTTC. As protein: CASSFIRGRSSTEQYF.